This paragraph covers one TCR beta chain sequence. This specimen belongs to a study of blood T cell repertoires in COVID-19. Study in general: The United States, Italy and Spain supplied acute and convalescent COVID-19 samples. Nucleic acid was either cDNA or gDNA, and it came from T cells, B-cell-depleted T cells, or PBMCs.

V was trimmed by 3 bases and J by 3 bases, leaving 20 bases between them. The CDR3 totals 17 residues. Germline V gives CDR1 MGHDK, CDR2 SYGVNS. Original methodology: Amplification with reference gene primers provided the estimates of nucleated cell counts. Some clones are missing from TCRdb's copy, which holds only in-frame ones; the method was immunoSEQ multiplex PCR. The DNA was the basis for D and trimming; V, J and clone size are from that table. The data hold just over 300,000 clones, with 89% observed a single time. Seattle patients were enrolled while actively infected and followed longitudinally.

The sequencing input was peripheral blood. This receptor was taken from a young woman with COVID-19, enrolled during active disease. The gene calls are TRBV25-1 and TRBJ1-1; a possible D gene is TRBD1 (6 bases). The CDR3 protein is CASSDRRDIVEHTEAFF. As DNA, the CDR3 is TGTGCCAGCAGTGATCGCCGGGACATCGTAGAGCACACTGAAGCTTTCTTT. The full variable domain, its missing parts supplied by reference TRBV25-1 and TRBJ1-1, is EADIYQTPRYLVIGTGKKITLECSQTMGHDKMYWYQQDPGMELHLIHYSYGVNSTEKGDLSSESTVSRIRTEHFPLTLESARPSHTSQYLCASSDRRDIVEHTEAFFGQGTRLTVV.